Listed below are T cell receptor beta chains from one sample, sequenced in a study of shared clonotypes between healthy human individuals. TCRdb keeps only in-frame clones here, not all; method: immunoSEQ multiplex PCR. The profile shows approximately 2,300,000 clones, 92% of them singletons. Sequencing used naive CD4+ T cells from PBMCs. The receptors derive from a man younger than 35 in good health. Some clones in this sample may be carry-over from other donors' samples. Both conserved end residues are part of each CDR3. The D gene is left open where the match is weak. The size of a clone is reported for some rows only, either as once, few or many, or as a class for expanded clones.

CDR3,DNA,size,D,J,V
CASSLGVQEQFF,TGTGCCAGCAGCTTAGGGGTTCAGGAGCAGTTCTTC,-,-,TRBJ2-1,TRBV7-9
CASSFTGGGAYGYTF,TGTGCCAGCAGTTTCACAGGGGGCGGTGCCTATGGCTACACCTTC,-,TRBD1,TRBJ1-2,TRBV28
CASSPGTSGLGTDTQYF,TGCGCCAGCAGCCCCGGGACTAGCGGTCTGGGGACAGATACGCAGTATTTT,-,TRBD2,TRBJ2-3,TRBV5-1
CASSLGPFYRVRNTEAFF,TGTGCCAGCAGCTTAGGCCCGTTTTACAGGGTAAGGAACACTGAAGCTTTCTTT,once,-,TRBJ1-1,TRBV7-8
CASSLSTDTQYF,TGTGCCAGCAGCTTATCCACAGATACGCAGTATTTT,-,-,TRBJ2-3,TRBV28
CASSLTTGDNEQFF,TGCGCCAGCAGCTTAACGACAGGGGACAATGAGCAGTTCTTC,-,TRBD1,TRBJ2-1,TRBV5-1
CASRDPTGTSGSVTDTQYF,TGTGCCAGCAGAGACCCTACCGGGACTAGCGGGAGTGTCACAGATACGCAGTATTTT,-,TRBD2,TRBJ2-3,TRBV27
CASSRGQAQETQYF,TGTGCCAGCAGCCGAGGACAGGCGCAAGAGACCCAGTACTTC,-,TRBD1,TRBJ2-5,TRBV6-6
CASSYSSATYEQYF,TGTGCCAGCAGTTACTCGAGTGCCACCTACGAGCAGTACTTC,-,-,TRBJ2-7,TRBV6-5
CASSAGERNRGYEQYF,TGTGCCAGCAGCGCCGGGGAAAGAAACAGGGGATACGAGCAGTACTTC,-,TRBD1,TRBJ2-7,TRBV9
CASSEKVGQSAEAFF,TGTGCCAGCAGTGAAAAGGTGGGGCAGTCAGCTGAAGCTTTCTTT,-,-,TRBJ1-1,TRBV6-1
CSVRVYNEQFF,TGCAGCGTTAGAGTGTACAATGAGCAGTTCTTC,once,-,TRBJ2-1,TRBV29-1
CASSLAPSGKAGELFF,TGCGCCAGCAGCTTAGCTCCTAGCGGGAAGGCCGGGGAGCTGTTTTTT,-,TRBD2,TRBJ2-2,TRBV5-1
CASSLLRTNTEAFF,TGTGCCAGTAGTCTCCTCCGGACCAACACTGAAGCTTTCTTT,few,-,TRBJ1-1,TRBV19
CASCWSTSKYEQYF,TGTGCCAGCTGTTGGTCGACGTCTAAGTACGAGCAGTACTTC,-,-,TRBJ2-7,TRBV7-9
CATTRGRGQPQHF,TGTGCCACCACCCGGGGGCGAGGCCAGCCCCAGCATTTT,-,-,TRBJ1-5,TRBV28
CATRTLQTQETQYF,TGTGCCACCCGAACCCTCCAGACCCAAGAGACCCAGTACTTC,-,-,TRBJ2-5,TRBV6-5
CASSRGNDYGYTF,TGTGCCAGCAGCAGGGGTAACGACTATGGCTACACCTTC,-,-,TRBJ1-2,TRBV9
CASSLGTQNTYEQYF,TGCGCCAGCAGTTTGGGGACCCAGAACACCTACGAGCAGTACTTC,once,-,TRBJ2-7,TRBV5-1
CASSADSGNQPQHF,TGTGCCAGCAGCGCGGACTCGGGCAATCAGCCCCAGCATTTT,few,-,TRBJ1-5,TRBV2
CASSAIAPGLAGYNEQFF,TGTGCCAGCAGTGCCATCGCTCCGGGACTAGCGGGATACAATGAGCAGTTCTTC,-,TRBD2,TRBJ2-1,TRBV27
CASSVASGVGEAFF,TGTGCCAGCAGCGTAGCTTCCGGGGTAGGTGAAGCTTTCTTT,-,-,TRBJ1-1,TRBV9
CASSWESPGNTIYF,TGCGCCAGCAGTTGGGAGAGCCCTGGAAACACCATATATTTT,once,-,TRBJ1-3,TRBV5-1
CASSTRGGFYEQYF,TGCGCCAGCAGCACACGAGGGGGCTTCTACGAGCAGTACTTC,-,TRBD1,TRBJ2-7,TRBV5-1
CSAILFEKLFF,TGCAGTGCCATATTATTCGAAAAACTGTTTTTT,-,-,TRBJ1-4,TRBV20-1
CASRLSGALKETQYF,TGTGCCAGCAGGCTCTCAGGGGCTTTAAAAGAGACCCAGTACTTC,-,-,TRBJ2-5,TRBV2
CASSFQVGAGTGGNTIYF,TGTGCCAGCAGCTTCCAAGTTGGGGCCGGGACAGGGGGAAACACCATATATTTT,-,TRBD1,TRBJ1-3,TRBV7-2
CASSLGQGYGYTF,TGTGCCAGCAGCTTAGGACAGGGTTACGGCTACACCTTC,once,TRBD1,TRBJ1-2,TRBV7-2
CASSRTGDPPEAQHF,TGCGCCAGCAGTAGGACAGGGGACCCCCCGGAAGCCCAGCATTTT,-,TRBD1,TRBJ1-5,TRBV5-1
CASSPYPGTENQPQHF,TGTGCCAGCAGCCCCTACCCCGGGACGGAAAATCAGCCCCAGCATTTT,-,-,TRBJ1-5,TRBV7-2
CASSLTTTQGAGGTDTQYF,TGTGCCAGCAGCTTAACGACTACTCAGGGGGCAGGGGGCACAGATACGCAGTATTTT,-,TRBD1,TRBJ2-3,TRBV7-3
CASGGQGNTEAFF,TGTGCCAGCGGAGGACAGGGGAACACTGAAGCTTTCTTT,-,TRBD1,TRBJ1-1,TRBV6-5
CASSFLINTGELFF,TGTGCCAGCAGCTTTTTAATCAACACCGGGGAGCTGTTTTTT,-,-,TRBJ2-2,TRBV11-2
CASSLTGGRYETQYF,TGTGCCAGCAGCTTAACTGGGGGCCGATATGAGACCCAGTACTTC,-,-,TRBJ2-5,TRBV7-9
CASSVSVSGANVLTF,TGTGCCAGCAGCGTATCGGTATCTGGGGCCAACGTCCTGACTTTC,-,-,TRBJ2-6,TRBV9
CASSLAVRQNEQYF,TGCGCCAGCAGCTTGGCAGTTCGGCAGAACGAGCAGTACTTC,once,-,TRBJ2-7,TRBV5-1
CASSARPNNQPQHF,TGTGCCAGCAGCGCCCGACCGAACAATCAGCCCCAGCATTTT,-,-,TRBJ1-5,TRBV7-2